Here is one T cell receptor beta chain with its context. Germline V gives CDR1 SGHRS, CDR2 YFSETQ. CDR3 length: 15 amino acids. Trimming pared 3 bases from V and 3 bases from J, leaving 15 bases between. These data originate in a study of blood T cell repertoires in COVID-19. For the study at large: Italy, Spain and the United States were the sources of the convalescent and acute COVID-19 samples. PBMCs, B-cell-depleted T cells, or T cells were the source of the cDNA or gDNA that made up the material.

The authors' processing: Nucleated cell counts were estimated from reference gene primer amplification. Method: immunoSEQ multiplex PCR; TCRdb's copy keeps in-frame clones and lacks some. V and J calls plus clone size are reproduced from that table; the DNA served to infer D and trimming. The data show 200,000 to 250,000 clones, around 84% seen once. The source material was peripheral blood. The chain links TRBV5-1 to TRBJ1-1, with a tentative D call TRBD1 (5 bases). This receptor was taken from a human donor in a cohort sampled during active COVID-19. CDR3 DNA: TGCGCCAGCAGCTCGCAGGGTGGCAGGGACACTGAAGCTTTCTTT. The encoded protein is CASSSQGGRDTEAFF.